A single sample is the source of the 32 T cell receptor beta chains below, sequenced in a study of blood T cell repertoires in COVID-19. The method was immunoSEQ multiplex PCR; TCRdb's version includes in-frame clones alone and lacks a portion of them. Counted here are approximately 280,000 clones, 70% to 90% occurring once; the ten biggest clones make up 5.5% to 7%. Specimen: PBMCs or T cells enriched from blood (not recorded which). The receptors originated from a woman in her 40s who had recovered from COVID-19.

J is TRBJ2-7 and V is TRBV23-1; D might be TRBD1 (6 bases). TRBV23-1 belongs to the ORF category, with a function that is uncertain. Between the trimmed V and J ends, which lost 4 bases and 5 bases, there was a span of 18 bases. The CDR3 spans 15 residues. The CDR3 loop is CASSPRCPGGHEQYF. As DNA, the CDR3 is TGCGCCAGCAGTCCCCGGTGCCCTGGGGGCCACGAGCAGTACTTC.

This chain links TRBV5-6 with TRBJ2-5; D ambiguous. The CDR3 has 12 residues. V lost 0 bases and J 4 bases, leaving 4 bases between the germline ends. Germline CDR1 is SGHDT and CDR2 is YYEEEE. CDR3 in DNA: TGTGCCAGCAGCTTGGCGGGAGAGACCCAGTACTTC. It is translated as CASSLAGETQYF.

CDR3 region: CASSRETGTSTGELFF. CDR3 coding DNA: TGTGCCAGCAGCCGAGAGACCGGGACTAGCACCGGGGAGCTGTTTTTT. The chain has TRBV7-8 and TRBJ2-2, with TRBD2 identical over 8 bases. V lost 5 bases to trimming and J lost 4 bases; unmatched junction nucleotides: 9. The CDR3 loop spans 16 amino acids. Germline values: CDR1 SGHVS, CDR2 FQNEAQ.

The chain carries TRBV19 and TRBJ1-5; the D is unclear. Trimming left V 7 bases short and J 4 bases short, with 14 bases between. This CDR3 spans 14 amino acids. CDR1 LNHDA and CDR2 SQIVND come from the germline V gene (reference sequence). The DNA of the CDR3 is TGTGCCAGTACCTCCCGGACTGGGAATCAGCCCCAGCATTTT. Translated, it gives CASTSRTGNQPQHF.

The chain has TRBV5-1 and TRBJ2-3; TRBD1 is a possible D gene (6 bases). The germline V and J ends were trimmed by 2 bases and 2 bases, with 15 bases remaining between them. Per germline, CDR1 SGHRS and CDR2 YFSETQ. CDR3 length equals 16 residues. CDR3 in amino acids: CASSLPGTGLTDTQYF. DNA of the CDR3: TGCGCCAGCAGCTTACCCGGAACAGGGCTCACAGATACGCAGTATTTT.

The chain uses TRBV7-2 and TRBJ2-7; D is unclear. The ends were cut back, 5 bases at V and 6 bases at J, with 14 bases in the middle. In germline, CDR1 is SGHTA, CDR2 FQGNSA. This CDR3 is built from 13 residues. The CDR3 nucleotides read TGTGCCAGCAGCAACCCGCGCGGTTCCGAGCAGTACTTC. It yields the protein CASSNPRGSEQYF.

The chain has TRBV25-1 and TRBJ2-5, with TRBD1 identical over 10 bases. The CDR3 spans 15 residues. Trimming removed 3 bases from V and 6 bases from J; junction bases left unmatched: 7. CDR1 and CDR2 from the germline V gene are MGHDK and SYGVNS. CDR3 amino acids: CASSDKRQGAKTQYF. In nucleotides, the CDR3 is TGTGCCAGCAGTGATAAGAGACAGGGGGCAAAGACCCAGTACTTC.

The genes are TRBV2 and TRBJ2-7; D may be TRBD1 (5 bases). CDR3 length: 14 amino acids. Germline values: CDR1 SNHLY, CDR2 FYNNEI. The V and J ends lost 10 bases and 0 bases respectively, with 16 bases between them. The CDR3 nucleotides read TGTGCCATCAACCGTAAGGGGTTCTCCTACGAGCAGTACTTC. Protein: CAINRKGFSYEQYF.

V is TRBV30 and J is TRBJ2-3; tentatively, D is TRBD1 (6 bases). V lost 3 bases, J lost 1 base, and 14 bases lay in between. The CDR3 has 15 residues. The V gene's germline CDR1 is GTSNPN and CDR2 SVGIG (reference sequence). CDR3 region: CAWSDQGLGTDTQYF. Written as DNA, the CDR3 is TGTGCCTGGAGCGACCAGGGGTTGGGCACAGATACGCAGTATTTT.

The V and J genes are TRBV29-1 and TRBJ1-1; D unclear. The CDR3 is made up of 13 amino acids. Trimming pared 7 bases from V and 0 bases from J, leaving 12 bases between. CDR1 SQVTM and CDR2 ANQGSEA come from the germline V gene. CDR3 nucleotide sequence: TGCAGCGCCGGCCACGGGTTGAACACTGAAGCTTTCTTT. It yields the protein CSAGHGLNTEAFF.

This clone appeared a single time. Sequence at one end of the junction differs from germline and may be a read error. The rearrangement joins TRBV7-7 to TRBJ2-1, with D perhaps TRBD1 (5 bases). This CDR3 comprises 12 residues. Germline assignment: CDR1 SSHAT and CDR2 FNYEAQ (reference sequence). CDR3 sequence reads: CASSLLQGEQFF. In DNA form, the CDR3 reads TGTGCTAGCAGTTTGCTCCAGGGTGAGCAGTTCTTC.

The V call is TRBV7-3, the J call TRBJ2-1; TRBD1 is a possible D gene (6 bases). This CDR3 has 14 residues. Germline CDR1 SGHTA, CDR2 FQGTGA. The V gene lost 2 bases and the J gene lost 9 bases, with 14 bases spanning the gap. CDR3 residues: CASSLGYSRGEQFF. In nucleotides, the CDR3 is TGTGCCAGCAGCTTAGGTTACTCCAGGGGTGAGCAGTTCTTC.

This clone occurred once. J is TRBJ2-2 and V is TRBV6-1, with D unclear. This CDR3 comprises 16 residues. V gave up 0 bases and J gave up 6 bases, with 14 bases separating them. Looked up from germline, CDR1 is MNHNS and CDR2 is SASEGT. The CDR3 here is CASSEAYSPLSGELFF. Written as DNA, the CDR3 is TGTGCCAGCAGTGAAGCATACAGCCCCCTCTCCGGGGAGCTGTTTTTT.

The V gene is TRBV7-2, the J gene TRBJ2-1, with D uncertain. V shed 3 bases and J shed 12 bases, with 9 bases lying between them. Germline-derived CDR1 and CDR2 are SGHTA and FQGNSA. The CDR3 spans 11 residues. The CDR3 loop reads CASSFQVAQFF. Here the CDR3 DNA reads TGTGCCAGCAGCTTTCAGGTCGCGCAGTTCTTC. The entire variable domain, with the rest obtained from reference TRBV7-2 and TRBJ2-1, is as follows: GAGVSQSPSNKVTEKGKDVELRCDPISGHTALYWYRQSLGQGLEFLIYFQGNSAPDKSGLPSDRFSAERTGGSVSTLTIQRTQQEDSAVYLCASSFQVAQFFGPGTRLTVL.

In its sample, this clone was seen once. CDR3 protein: CASSPRVSGTGDTEAFF. The CDR3 nucleotides read TGTGCCAGCTCACCTCGGGTCTCAGGGACTGGGGACACTGAAGCTTTCTTT. The genes are TRBV18 and TRBJ1-1, with D perhaps TRBD1 (5 bases). The germline CDR1 and CDR2 sequences are KGHSH and LQKENI. The CDR3 runs 17 residues. Trimming left V 3 bases short and J 3 bases short, with 20 bases between.

Note on this clone: Other DNA sequences of this sample code for an identical CDR3. CDR3 sequence reads: CASSDGGTDTQYF. CDR3 in DNA: TGCGCCAGCTCAGACGGAGGCACAGATACGCAGTATTTT. The rearrangement joins TRBV10-1 to TRBJ2-3; D is unclear. The CDR3 totals 13 residues. Germline V gene lookup returns CDR1 WNHNN and CDR2 SYGVQD (reference sequence). V dropped 8 bases and J dropped 1 base, with 10 bases sitting between them.

V usage is TRBV30 and J usage is TRBJ2-7, with a possible D match to TRBD2 (5 bases). V lost 3 bases, J lost 1 base, and 10 bases lay in between. Germline V gene data show CDR1 as GTSNPN and CDR2 as SVGIG (reference sequence). This CDR3 region has 13 residues. This chain's CDR3 is CAWRESGSYEQYF. CDR3 DNA: TGTGCCTGGAGGGAGAGCGGATCCTACGAGCAGTACTTC.

CDR3 amino acids: CSVEVAGPRETQYF. For the CDR3, the DNA is TGCAGCGTTGAAGTTGCGGGGCCGAGGGAGACCCAGTACTTC. The chain links TRBV29-1 to TRBJ2-5, with TRBD2 as a possible D gene (6 bases). Looked up from germline, CDR1 is SQVTM and CDR2 is ANQGSEA. The CDR3 contains 14 residues. V gave up 1 base and J gave up 5 bases, with 14 bases separating them.

The CDR3 region has the DNA TGTGCCAGCAGATCCTCTGGCGGCATACGGCGGAGCTCCTACGAGCAGTACTTC. This sequence encodes CASRSSGGIRRSSYEQYF. This sequence joins TRBV28 and TRBJ2-7; D remains unclear. Germline V gene lookup returns CDR1 MDHEN and CDR2 SYDVKM. This CDR3 has 18 residues. Deletions cut 6 bases from V and 0 bases from J, with 24 bases between.

The rearrangement uses TRBV14 and TRBJ1-2; TRBD1 is a possible D gene (6 bases). CDR3 size: 15 residues. Germline values: CDR1 SGHDN, CDR2 FVKESK. V was cut by 4 bases and J by 3 bases, with 15 bases left in between. CDR3 region: CASSRGGPPYYGYTF. The CDR3 DNA reads TGTGCCAGCAGCCGCGGGGGCCCCCCGTACTATGGCTACACCTTC.

The rearrangement joins TRBV6-5 to TRBJ2-7; 7 bases are shared with TRBD1. The CDR3 extends over 13 amino acids. CDR1 MNHEY and CDR2 SVGAGI come from the germline V gene. With 7 bases clipped from V and 3 bases from J, the junction kept 6 bases outside the gene matches. In nucleotides, the CDR3 is TGTGCCAGCAACCTGGGACAGCACTACGAGCAGTACTTC. Protein product: CASNLGQHYEQYF.

The V gene is TRBV18, the J gene TRBJ1-1; D may be TRBD1 (6 bases). Trimming removed 3 bases at V and 4 bases at J, with 9 bases between. CDR1 KGHSH and CDR2 LQKENI come from the germline V gene. CDR3 length equals 13 residues. The CDR3 loop is CASSPRGRTEAFF. CDR3 bases: TGTGCCAGCTCACCCAGGGGCCGCACTGAAGCTTTCTTT.

The chain employs TRBV7-2 and TRBJ2-7, with D possibly being TRBD2 (5 bases). The V gene lost 1 base and the J gene lost 4 bases, with 8 bases spanning the gap. Looked up from germline, CDR1 is SGHTA and CDR2 is FQGNSA. The CDR3 runs to 13 residues. CDR3 protein: CASSLDTGYEQYF. The CDR3 region has the DNA TGTGCCAGCAGCTTAGATACGGGGTACGAGCAGTACTTC.

The chain combines TRBV11-1 with TRBJ2-3, with a tentative D call TRBD1 (5 bases). With 5 bases removed from V and 6 bases from J, the gap between germline ends came to 9 bases. CDR3 size: 12 residues. Germline V gene data show CDR1 as SGHAT and CDR2 as FQDESV (reference sequence). The DNA of the CDR3 is TGTGCCAGCAGCCTACACAGGGATACGCAGTATTTT. Protein: CASSLHRDTQYF.

The CDR3: CASSLDSTVQPQHF. DNA for the CDR3: TGTGCCAGCAGCTTAGACTCCACGGTTCAGCCCCAGCATTTT. This chain connects TRBV7-2 to TRBJ1-5; D gene ambiguous. The CDR3 consists of 14 residues. The V and J ends lost 1 base and 6 bases respectively, with 10 bases between them. Per the germline V gene, CDR1 is SGHTA and CDR2 is FQGNSA. Together with reference TRBV7-2 and TRBJ1-5, the CDR3 gives the full variable domain: GAGVSQSPSNKVTEKGKDVELRCDPISGHTALYWYRQSLGQGLEFLIYFQGNSAPDKSGLPSDRFSAERTGGSVSTLTIQRTQQEDSAVYLCASSLDSTVQPQHFGDGTRLSIL.

Here the CDR3 reads CASSLTNNVEQFF. The CDR3 DNA reads as TGTGCCAGCAGCCTCACAAACAATGTTGAGCAGTTCTTC. The rearrangement uses TRBV14 and TRBJ2-1, with unresolved D. The V gene lost 4 bases and the J gene lost 9 bases, with 13 bases spanning the gap. The CDR3 is 13 amino acids. CDR1 and CDR2 (germline): SGHDN, FVKESK. Full variable domain (missing parts from reference TRBV14 and TRBJ2-1): EAGVTQFPSHSVIEKGQTVTLRCDPISGHDNLYWYRRVMGKEIKFLLHFVKESKQDESGMPNNRFLAERTGGTYSTLKVQPAELEDSGVYFCASSLTNNVEQFFGPGTRLTVL.

This chain uses TRBV6-1 with TRBJ1-5; D may be TRBD1 (5 bases). The CDR3 is made up of 15 amino acids. The V and J ends lost 3 bases and 6 bases respectively, with 15 bases between them. The germline V gene has CDR1 MNHNS and CDR2 SASEGT. The CDR3: CASSEGGYSGQPQHF. For the CDR3, the DNA is TGTGCCAGCAGTGAGGGGGGGTACTCGGGTCAGCCCCAGCATTTT.

The chain has TRBV4-3 and TRBJ2-2; 8 bases line up with TRBD2. Germline lookup yields CDR1 LGHNA and CDR2 YSLEER. Unmatched junction bases numbered 5, after V lost 4 bases and J lost 4 bases. The CDR3 loop spans 15 amino acids. CDR3 DNA: TGCGCCAGCAGCCTCCGAGCGGGAGCCACCGGGGAGCTGTTTTTT. It yields the protein CASSLRAGATGELFF.

The rearrangement uses TRBV7-2 and TRBJ1-6, with D perhaps matching TRBD1 (6 bases). The V gene's germline CDR1 is SGHTA and CDR2 FQGNSA. The ends were cut back, 1 base at V and 9 bases at J, with 13 bases in the middle. CDR3 length: 15 residues. The CDR3 nucleotides are TGTGCCAGCAGCTTAGAGGGCAGGGGCACTTCACCCCTCCACTTT. It translates to CASSLEGRGTSPLHF.

The V call is TRBV27, the J call TRBJ1-1, with D possibly matching TRBD1 (6 bases). V was shortened by 7 bases and J by 2 bases, with 17 bases between the two germline ends. Germline CDR1 and CDR2: MNHEY and SMNVEV (reference sequence). This CDR3 is built from 15 residues. The CDR3, as DNA: TGTGCCAGCAACCCAAGACAGGTCTCCAACACTGAAGCTTTCTTT. Its translation: CASNPRQVSNTEAFF.

The J gene is TRBJ1-2, the V gene TRBV12-3 or TRBV12-4; perhaps TRBD1 as D (5 bases). This CDR3 region has 13 residues. Trimming took off 8 bases at V and 2 bases at J, with 12 bases between the two ends. The chain's CDR3 is CASGQQENYGYTF. The DNA of the CDR3 is TGTGCCAGCGGCCAACAGGAAAACTATGGCTACACCTTC.

The rearrangement links TRBV7-8 to TRBJ1-3, with D possibly TRBD1 on 6 matching bases. The CDR3 is made up of 16 amino acids. CDR1 is SGHVS, CDR2 FQNEAQ, per germline. The V end lost 5 bases, the J end lost 0 bases, and 14 bases lay between the germline ends. This CDR3 reads CASSRHRDNSGNTIYF. In DNA form, the CDR3 reads TGTGCCAGCAGCCGCCATCGGGACAACTCTGGAAACACCATATATTTT.